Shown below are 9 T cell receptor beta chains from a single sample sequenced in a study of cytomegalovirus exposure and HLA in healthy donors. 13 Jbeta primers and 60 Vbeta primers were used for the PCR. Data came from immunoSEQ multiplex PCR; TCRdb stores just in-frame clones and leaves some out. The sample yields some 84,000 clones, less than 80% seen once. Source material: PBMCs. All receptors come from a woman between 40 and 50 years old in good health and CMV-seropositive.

CDR3 nucleotide sequence: TGTGCCAGCAGTGAACGACAGGGTAGGGATGGCTACACCTTC. Residues: CASSERQGRDGYTF. V is TRBV6-1 and J is TRBJ1-2; 7 nucleotides agree with TRBD1. The CDR3 totals 14 residues. V lost 2 bases and J lost 6; bases outside the gene matches: 6. Germline V gene data show CDR1 as MNHNS and CDR2 as SASEGT.

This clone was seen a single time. CDR3 loop: CASSKLIGANTGELFF. The CDR3 coding sequence is TGTGCCAGCAGCAAACTTATCGGGGCGAACACCGGGGAGCTGTTTTTT. The chain combines TRBV21-1 with TRBJ2-2; the listed D gene, TRBD2, was not tested against the DNA. TRBV21-1 is described as a pseudogene. This CDR3 has 16 residues.

The CDR3 region is CASSPGQGATGELFF. The CDR3 region has the DNA TGTGCCAGCAGCCCGGGACAGGGGGCTACCGGGGAGCTGTTTTTT. The gene calls are TRBV7-2 and TRBJ2-2; TRBD1 matches at 12 bases. CDR3 size: 15 residues. Germline V gene lookup returns CDR1 SGHTA and CDR2 FQGNSA. The V segment lost 5 bases and the J segment 5 bases; nucleotides outside the gene matches: 3.

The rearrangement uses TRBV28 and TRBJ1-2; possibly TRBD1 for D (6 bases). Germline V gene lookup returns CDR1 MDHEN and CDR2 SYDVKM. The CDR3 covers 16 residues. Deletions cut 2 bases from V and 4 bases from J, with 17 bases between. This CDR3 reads CASSLATSTGPYGYTF. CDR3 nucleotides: TGTGCCAGCAGTTTAGCCACATCGACAGGCCCCTATGGCTACACCTTC.

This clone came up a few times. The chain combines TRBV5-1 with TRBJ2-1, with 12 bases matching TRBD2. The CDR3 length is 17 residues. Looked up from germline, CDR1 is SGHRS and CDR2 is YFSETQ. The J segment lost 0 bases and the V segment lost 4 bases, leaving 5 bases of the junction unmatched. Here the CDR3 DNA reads TGCGCCAGCAGCGGAGGACTAGCGGGGAGCTCCTACAATGAGCAGTTCTTC. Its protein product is CASSGGLAGSSYNEQFF.

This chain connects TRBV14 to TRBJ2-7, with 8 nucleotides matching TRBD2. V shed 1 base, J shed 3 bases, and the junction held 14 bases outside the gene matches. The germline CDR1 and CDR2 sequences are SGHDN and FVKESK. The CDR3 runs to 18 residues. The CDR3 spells CASSQAARAAGVIYEQYF. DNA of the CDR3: TGTGCCAGCAGCCAAGCGGCGAGAGCAGCGGGAGTAATCTACGAGCAGTACTTC.

The CDR3: CASSPKTGYGYTF. The DNA for the CDR3 is TGCGCCAGCAGCCCGAAGACGGGCTATGGCTACACCTTC. The V call is TRBV4-3, the J call TRBJ1-2, with D hard to call. The V and J ends lost 4 bases and 4 bases respectively, with 10 bases between them. The CDR3 totals 13 residues. Germline V gene data show CDR1 as LGHNA and CDR2 as YSLEER.

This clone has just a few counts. In nucleotides, the CDR3 is TGTGCCAGCACGCTCTGGGACAGGGGGATGCCCCAGCATTTT. Amino acids: CASTLWDRGMPQHF. The chain has TRBV6-6 and TRBJ1-5; TRBD1 aligns across 11 bases. Germline V gene sequence: CDR1 MNHNY, CDR2 SVGAGI (reference sequence). The CDR3 totals 14 residues. V was pared by 7 bases and J by 9 bases, with 8 bases of the junction left unmatched.

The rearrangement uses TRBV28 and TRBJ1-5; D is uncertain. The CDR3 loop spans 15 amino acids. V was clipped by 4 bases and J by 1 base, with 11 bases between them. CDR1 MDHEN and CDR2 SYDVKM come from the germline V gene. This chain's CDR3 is CASSYGVSSNQPQHF. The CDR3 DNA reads TGTGCCAGCAGTTACGGGGTTTCAAGCAATCAGCCCCAGCATTTT.